This is a list of T cell receptor beta chains from one sample in a study of cytomegalovirus exposure and HLA in healthy donors. Sequenced by immunoSEQ multiplex PCR; TCRdb stores in-frame clones only, minus some. The repertoire holds 160,000 or so clones, with roughly 79% as singletons. Material for sequencing was PBMCs. Receptors originate from a woman aged 50 to 60 in good health and CMV-seronegative. CDR3s include the opening cysteine and the closing phenylalanine or tryptophan. D genes are given only for firm matches. Some rows have no size entry. The others give once, few or many, or a class for an expanded clone.

J	V	size	D	CDR3	DNA
TRBJ2-1	TRBV6-1	.	TRBD2	CASSEAWGEGNYNEQFF	TGTGCCAGCAGTGAAGCGTGGGGGGAGGGTAACTACAATGAGCAGTTCTTC
TRBJ1-1	TRBV7-9	.	.	CASSLGYRNTEAFF	TGTGCCAGCAGCTTAGGGTACAGGAACACTGAAGCTTTCTTT
TRBJ1-2	TRBV5-4	.	.	CASSSGDRNYGYTF	TGTGCCAGCAGCTCGGGTGACAGAAATTATGGCTACACCTTC
TRBJ2-7	TRBV28	.	.	CASSLRVGPQQYF	TGTGCCAGCAGTCTCAGGGTAGGCCCCCAGCAGTACTTC
TRBJ2-3	TRBV7-2	.	TRBD1	CASSLQGAPDTQYF	TGTGCCAGCAGCTTACAGGGGGCCCCAGATACGCAGTATTTT
TRBJ1-1	TRBV5-6	.	TRBD1	CASSLPFGQGTEAFF	TGTGCCAGCAGCCTACCTTTCGGACAGGGGACTGAAGCTTTCTTT
TRBJ2-7	TRBV2	.	TRBD2	CASKRGSGRSSEQYF	TGTGCCAGCAAGAGAGGAAGCGGGAGGTCTTCCGAGCAGTACTTC
TRBJ2-7	TRBV11-2	.	TRBD2	CASSSAGYEQYF	TGTGCCAGCAGCTCAGCGGGGTACGAGCAGTACTTC
TRBJ1-1	TRBV18	.	.	CASSPLRGSSTEAFF	TGTGCCAGCTCACCCCTCAGGGGTAGTAGCACTGAAGCTTTCTTT
TRBJ2-1	TRBV15	.	TRBD1	CATSTTQGQHLYNEQFF	TGTGCCACCAGCACCACCCAGGGACAGCATTTATACAATGAGCAGTTCTTC
TRBJ2-2	TRBV19	once	TRBD2	CASSLPGLAGEVTGELFF	TGTGCCAGTAGCCTACCGGGACTAGCGGGAGAGGTCACCGGGGAGCTGTTTTTT
TRBJ2-5	TRBV19	.	.	CASSITRDRKTQYF	TGTGCCAGTAGTATCACCAGGGATAGAAAGACCCAGTACTTC
TRBJ2-5	TRBV7-3	.	TRBD1	CASSPTGEETQYF	TGTGCCAGCAGCCCAACAGGGGAGGAGACCCAGTACTTC
TRBJ2-7	TRBV15	once	TRBD2	CATSRVGLAGMSYEQYF	TGTGCCACCAGCAGAGTCGGACTAGCGGGGATGTCCTACGAGCAGTACTTC
TRBJ2-5	TRBV11-3	.	TRBD1	CASSLGQTGDETQYF	TGTGCCAGCAGCTTAGGACAGACAGGGGATGAGACCCAGTACTTC
TRBJ2-2	TRBV5-5	.	TRBD2	CASSLALAGGNTGELFF	TGTGCCAGCAGCTTGGCCCTAGCGGGGGGAAACACCGGGGAGCTGTTTTTT
TRBJ2-3	TRBV30	.	.	CAWSPSTDTQYF	TGTGCCTGGAGTCCTTCCACAGATACGCAGTATTTT
TRBJ2-7	TRBV27	.	.	CASSLTELSTYEQYF	TGTGCCAGCAGTCTGACGGAGCTAAGCACCTACGAGCAGTACTTC
TRBJ1-1	TRBV27	.	TRBD1	CASSFGQGLNTEAFF	TGTGCCAGCAGTTTCGGACAGGGCCTGAACACTGAAGCTTTCTTT
TRBJ2-2	TRBV7-9	.	TRBD2	CASSPPSGGNTGELFF	TGTGCCAGCAGCCCCCCTAGCGGGGGGAACACCGGGGAGCTGTTTTTT
TRBJ2-1	TRBV10-3	.	TRBD1	CAISESTGVSYNEQFF	TGTGCCATCAGTGAATCGACAGGGGTCTCCTACAATGAGCAGTTCTTC
TRBJ2-6	TRBV28	.	.	CASSSLTASSGANVLTF	TGTGCCAGCAGTTCCCTGACAGCGAGCTCTGGGGCCAACGTCCTGACTTTC
TRBJ2-7	TRBV27	.	TRBD2	CASSLVGGDEQYF	TGTGCCAGCAGTTTAGTGGGAGGGGACGAGCAGTACTTC